This T cell receptor (beta chain) came from a study of blood T cell repertoires in COVID-19. This CDR3 contains 13 residues. Germline V gene sequence: CDR1 DFQATT, CDR2 SNEGSKA (reference sequence). V dropped 3 bases and J dropped 13 bases, with 21 bases sitting between them. Profiled with immunoSEQ multiplex PCR; TCRdb holds only in-frame clones, not every one. The table lists about 130,000 clones, approximately 83% of them singletons. Sequences were obtained from peripheral blood. The TCR was taken from a woman between 50 and 59 years old with acute or convalescent COVID-19. The chain links TRBV20-1 to TRBJ1-2; no definite D call. The CDR3 loop reads CSASDPVAEEGTF. The CDR3 region has the DNA TGCAGTGCTAGTGATCCGGTCGCGGAGGAGGGCACCTTC.